The 17 T cell receptor beta chains below come from one sample, sequenced in a study of blood T cells in healthy people across ages. A second about 7 to 11 cycle PCR used barcoded and J-beta primers. TCRdb re-called the 5' RACE reads through MiXCR, storing one row per CDR3 protein. The sample contains 1.5 million to 2 million distinct CDR3 sequences, roughly 28% of which appear only once. What was sequenced was blood. The receptors derive from a woman between 25 and 40 years old in good health.

Written as DNA, the CDR3 is TGCAGTGCGGGTAGGACTAGCCACGAGCAGTACTTC. Translation gives CSAGRTSHEQYF. This chain uses TRBV20-1 with TRBJ2-7, with 8 bases matching TRBD2. Germline trimming cut 6 bases from V and 5 bases from J; bases unmatched to any gene: 6. CDR3 length: 12 residues. CDR1 and CDR2 (germline): DFQATT, SNEGSKA (reference sequence).

A note on this clonotype: Mismatch with germline at one junction end may stem from a read error. The chain links TRBV9 to TRBJ1-5; D is perhaps TRBD1 (5 bases). CDR1 and CDR2 (germline): SGDLS, YYNGEE. The length of the CDR3 is 13 residues. The CDR3 loop reads CASSADSSQPQHF. CDR3 coding DNA: TGTGCCAGCAGCGCAGACAGCAGTCAGCCCCAGCATTTT.

V and J are TRBV12-3 or TRBV12-4 and TRBJ2-2; 8 positions agree with TRBD1. V was pared by 7 bases and J by 1 base, with 8 bases of the junction left unmatched. The length of the CDR3 is 16 residues. CDR3 protein: CASIRAGTGNTGELFF. The CDR3 nucleotides are TGTGCCAGCATTAGGGCCGGGACAGGGAACACCGGGGAGCTGTTTTTT.

This clonotype was observed at least ten times. The chain couples TRBV4-1 to TRBJ2-7; TRBD1 agrees at 10 bases. Germline CDR1 MGHRA, CDR2 YSYEKL. V gave up 4 bases and J gave up 0 bases; unmatched junction bases: 3. The CDR3 is 15 residues long. CDR3 in DNA: TGCGCCAGCAGCCTAGGACAGGGGGACTCCTACGAGCAGTACTTC. Residues: CASSLGQGDSYEQYF.

This chain connects TRBV27 to TRBJ2-7; D is unclear. CDR3 size: 15 residues. The germline gives CDR1 MNHEY, CDR2 SMNVEV (reference sequence). The ends were cut back, 4 bases at V and 3 bases at J, with 16 bases in the middle. CDR3 region: CASSSSGGKDYEQYF. The CDR3 region has the DNA TGTGCCAGCAGTTCCTCGGGTGGCAAGGACTACGAGCAGTACTTC.

This clonotype was seen more than once but under ten times. This sequence joins TRBV4-1 and TRBJ2-1; D remains unclear. The CDR3 has 15 residues. The V end lost 1 base, the J end lost 8 bases, and 15 bases lay between the germline ends. CDR1 and CDR2 from the germline V gene are MGHRA and YSYEKL. CDR3 sequence: CASSQVAGDYDEQFF. In nucleotides, the CDR3 is TGCGCCAGCAGCCAAGTGGCTGGGGATTACGATGAGCAGTTCTTC.

This clonotype was found a few times. The rearrangement links TRBV7-2 to TRBJ2-3; D not certain. Trimming pared 4 bases from V and 1 base from J, leaving 12 bases between. The CDR3 runs to 15 residues. Germline CDR1 and CDR2: SGHTA and FQGNSA. This chain's CDR3 is CASSSPVDRTDTQYF. CDR3 coding DNA: TGTGCCAGCAGCTCCCCCGTGGACCGCACAGATACGCAGTATTTT. Using reference TRBV7-2 and TRBJ2-3 for the parts outside the CDR3, the full variable domain is GAGVSQSPSNKVTEKGKDVELRCDPISGHTALYWYRQSLGQGLEFLIYFQGNSAPDKSGLPSDRFSAERTGGSVSTLTIQRTQQEDSAVYLCASSSPVDRTDTQYFGPGTRLTVL.

As for this clonotype: With a much larger clone just one base away, this may be a read error. This chain connects TRBV29-1 to TRBJ2-4, with D perhaps given as TRBD1 or TRBD2 (6 bases each). The J call is in doubt because the DNA end fits TRBJ2-7 better. This CDR3 is 13 amino acids long. Germline lookup yields CDR1 SQVTM and CDR2 ANQGSEA. CDR3 in amino acids: CSVAGADRCEQYF. CDR3 sequence (DNA): TGCAGCGTTGCGGGGGCCGACCGATGCGAGCAGTACTTC.

The chain carries TRBV12-3 or TRBV12-4 and TRBJ1-1, with D perhaps TRBD1 (5 bases). This CDR3 has 16 amino acids. Trimming cost V 5 bases and J 3 bases, with 19 bases left between them. The CDR3 protein is CASSPREGRADTEAFF. CDR3 DNA sequence: TGTGCCAGCAGTCCTCGCGAAGGCAGGGCTGACACTGAAGCTTTCTTT.

About this clonotype itself: The junction does not match germline at one end; this may be a read error. This sequence joins TRBV12-3 or TRBV12-4 and TRBJ2-6; a possible D gene is TRBD1 (7 bases). This CDR3 comprises 14 residues. The CDR3 protein is CASCLEEGATVLTF. CDR3 DNA: TGTGCCAGCTGCCTCGAGGAGGGGGCCACCGTCCTGACTTTC.

This clonotype has a count of ten or more. The chain joins TRBV20-1 to TRBJ2-7; D call uncertain. This CDR3 has 13 residues. The germline CDR1 and CDR2 sequences are DFQATT and SNEGSKA (reference sequence). The ends were cut back, 3 bases at V and 5 bases at J, with 14 bases in the middle. CDR3 loop: CSASQEPGHEQYF. CDR3 bases: TGCAGTGCTAGTCAGGAACCGGGTCACGAGCAGTACTTC.

This clonotype has at least ten counts. The chain carries TRBV4-2 and TRBJ2-7, with D maybe TRBD2 (5 bases). Germline V gene sequence: CDR1 LGHNA, CDR2 YNFKEQ. The CDR3 length is 15 residues. The V end was cut by 0 bases, the J end by 5 bases, with 14 bases between. The CDR3 here is CASSQEVGSGDEQYF. The CDR3 region has the DNA TGTGCCAGCAGCCAAGAGGTGGGGAGTGGGGACGAGCAGTACTTC.

On this clonotype itself: Compared with germline, one end of the junction differs, possibly owing to a read error. The rearrangement links TRBV9 to TRBJ2-1; a weak D match, TRBD2 (6 bases). CDR3 length: 15 amino acids. Germline CDR1 reads SGDLS; CDR2 reads YYNGEE. CDR3 residues: CARSASDWTNNEQFF. For the CDR3, the DNA is TGTGCCCGCAGCGCCTCGGATTGGACTAACAATGAGCAGTTCTTC.

The J gene is TRBJ2-4, the V gene TRBV7-9; D call uncertain. The last part of the DNA fits TRBJ2-5 better; the J call may be wrong. CDR1 and CDR2 from the germline V gene are SEHNR and FQNEAQ (reference sequence). The CDR3 has 14 residues. The CDR3 loop is CASSLLVGKETQYF. CDR3 bases: TGTGCCAGCAGCCTATTAGTGGGAAAAGAGACCCAGTACTTC.

The chain recombines TRBV12-3 or TRBV12-4 with TRBJ1-2; TRBD1 matches at 7 bases. The V and J ends lost 5 bases and 2 bases, in that order; junction bases with no gene match: 8. The CDR3 runs 15 residues. The CDR3 coding sequence is TGTGCCAGCAGTCCACGGCGACAGGGCAACTATGGCTACACCTTC. As protein: CASSPRRQGNYGYTF.

This chain uses TRBV29-1 with TRBJ2-7; the match to TRBD1 covers 7 bases. The J call may be incorrect, as the DNA end agrees better with TRBJ2-4. The CDR3 loop spans 15 amino acids. The V gene's germline CDR1 is SQVTM and CDR2 ANQGSEA. For the CDR3, the DNA is TGCAGCGTAGCCGGGACAGTGTTAGCCAAAAACATTCAGTACTTC. It translates to CSVAGTVLAKNIQYF.

This chain links TRBV29-1 with TRBJ1-1; maybe TRBD1 (6 bases). V dropped 8 bases and J dropped 4 bases, with 11 bases sitting between them. Germline V gives CDR1 SQVTM, CDR2 ANQGSEA. The CDR3 loop spans 11 amino acids. The CDR3: CSTGRSTEAFF. The CDR3 DNA reads TGCAGCACAGGGAGGAGCACTGAAGCTTTCTTT.